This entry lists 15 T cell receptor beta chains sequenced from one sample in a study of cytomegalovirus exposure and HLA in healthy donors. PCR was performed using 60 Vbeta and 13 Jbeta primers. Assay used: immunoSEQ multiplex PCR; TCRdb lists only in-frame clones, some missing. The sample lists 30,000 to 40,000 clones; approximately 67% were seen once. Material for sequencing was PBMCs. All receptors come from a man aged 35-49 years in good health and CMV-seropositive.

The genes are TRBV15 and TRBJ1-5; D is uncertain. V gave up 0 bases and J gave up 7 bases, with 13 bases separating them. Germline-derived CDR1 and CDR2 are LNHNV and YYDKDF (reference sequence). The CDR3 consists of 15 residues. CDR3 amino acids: CATSRDRGIGQPQHF. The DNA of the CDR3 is TGTGCCACCAGCAGAGATCGGGGTATAGGGCAGCCCCAGCATTTT.

The CDR3 region has the DNA TGTGCCAGCAGCTTACTGACAGGGAACAATGAGCAGTTCTTC. It specifies CASSLLTGNNEQFF. This sequence joins TRBV7-8 and TRBJ2-1; 7 bases are shared with TRBD1. Germline values: CDR1 SGHVS, CDR2 FQNEAQ. The junction had 3 bases not matched to a gene; V was cut back by 2 bases and J by 5 bases. The CDR3 extends over 14 amino acids. The whole variable domain, filled in from reference TRBV7-8 and TRBJ2-1, reads GAGVSQSPRYKVAKRGQDVALRCDPISGHVSLFWYQQALGQGPEFLTYFQNEAQLDKSGLPSDRFFAERPEGSVSTLKIQRTQQEDSAVYLCASSLLTGNNEQFFGPGTRLTVL.

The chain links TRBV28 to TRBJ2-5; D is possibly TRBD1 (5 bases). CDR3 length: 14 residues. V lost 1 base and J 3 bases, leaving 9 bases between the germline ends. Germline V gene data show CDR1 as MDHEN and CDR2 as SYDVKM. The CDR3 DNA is TGTGCCAGCAGTTTATATCCAGGGAAAGAGACCCAGTACTTC. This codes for CASSLYPGKETQYF.

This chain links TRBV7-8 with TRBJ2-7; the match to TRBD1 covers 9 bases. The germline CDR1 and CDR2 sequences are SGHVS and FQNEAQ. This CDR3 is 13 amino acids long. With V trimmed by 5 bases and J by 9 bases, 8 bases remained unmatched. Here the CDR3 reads CASSTGTGRWQYF. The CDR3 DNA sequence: TGTGCCAGCAGCACCGGGACAGGGAGGTGGCAGTACTTC.

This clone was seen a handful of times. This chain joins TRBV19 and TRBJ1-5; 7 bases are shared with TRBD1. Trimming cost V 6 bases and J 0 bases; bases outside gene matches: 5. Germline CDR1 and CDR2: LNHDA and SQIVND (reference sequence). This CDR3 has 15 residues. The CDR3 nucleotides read TGTGCCAGTAGGGGGACAGCGTATAGCAATCAGCCCCAGCATTTT. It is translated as CASRGTAYSNQPQHF.

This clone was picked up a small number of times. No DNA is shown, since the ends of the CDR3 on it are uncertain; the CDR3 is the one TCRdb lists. The CDR3 spells CASSRTFGAGNTIYF. The rearrangement links TRBV5-6 to TRBJ1-3. Germline values: CDR1 SGHDT, CDR2 YYEEEE. The CDR3 spans 15 amino acids, including both terminal residues.

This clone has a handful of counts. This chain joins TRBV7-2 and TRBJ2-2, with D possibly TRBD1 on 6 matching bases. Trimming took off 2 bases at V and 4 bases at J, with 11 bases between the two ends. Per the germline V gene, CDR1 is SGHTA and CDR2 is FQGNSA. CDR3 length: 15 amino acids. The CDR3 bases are TGTGCCAGCAGCTTACCAGGGGCGTTCACCGGGGAGCTGTTTTTT. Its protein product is CASSLPGAFTGELFF.

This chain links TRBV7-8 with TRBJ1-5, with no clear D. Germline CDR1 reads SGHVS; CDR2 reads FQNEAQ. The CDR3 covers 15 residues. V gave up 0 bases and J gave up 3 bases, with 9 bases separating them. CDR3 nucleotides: TGTGCCAGCAGCTTAGCCGGGGTTCCCAATCAGCCCCAGCATTTT. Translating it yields CASSLAGVPNQPQHF. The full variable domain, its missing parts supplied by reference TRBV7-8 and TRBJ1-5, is GAGVSQSPRYKVAKRGQDVALRCDPISGHVSLFWYQQALGQGPEFLTYFQNEAQLDKSGLPSDRFFAERPEGSVSTLKIQRTQQEDSAVYLCASSLAGVPNQPQHFGDGTRLSIL.

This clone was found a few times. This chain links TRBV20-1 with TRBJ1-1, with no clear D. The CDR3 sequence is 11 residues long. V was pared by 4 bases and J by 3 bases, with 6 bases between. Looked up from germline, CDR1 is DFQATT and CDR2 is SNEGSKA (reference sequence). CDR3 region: CSAKEDTEAFF. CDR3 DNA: TGCAGTGCTAAGGAGGACACTGAAGCTTTCTTT.

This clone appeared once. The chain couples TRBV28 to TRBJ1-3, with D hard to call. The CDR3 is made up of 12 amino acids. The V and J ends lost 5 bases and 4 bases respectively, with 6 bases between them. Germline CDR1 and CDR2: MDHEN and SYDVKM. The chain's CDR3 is CASSGGGNTIYF. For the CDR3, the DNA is TGTGCCAGCAGTGGAGGGGGAAACACCATATATTTT. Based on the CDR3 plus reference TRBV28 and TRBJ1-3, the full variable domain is DVKVTQSSRYLVKRTGEKVFLECVQDMDHENMFWYRQDPGLGLRLIYFSYDVKMKEKGDIPEGYSVSREKKERFSLILESASTNQTSMYLCASSGGGNTIYFGEGSWLTVV.

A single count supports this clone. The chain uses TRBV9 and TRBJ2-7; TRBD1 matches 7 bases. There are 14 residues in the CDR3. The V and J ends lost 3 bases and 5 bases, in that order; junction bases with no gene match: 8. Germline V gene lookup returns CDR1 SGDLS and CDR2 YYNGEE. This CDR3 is CASSEPQGNDEQYF. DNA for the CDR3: TGTGCCAGCAGCGAACCACAGGGGAACGACGAGCAGTACTTC.

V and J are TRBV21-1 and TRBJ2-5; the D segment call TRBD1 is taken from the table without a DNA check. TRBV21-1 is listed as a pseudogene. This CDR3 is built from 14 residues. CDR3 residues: CASSLTGGVETQYF. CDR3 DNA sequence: TGTGCCAGCAGCTTGACAGGGGGCGTAGAGACCCAGTACTTC.

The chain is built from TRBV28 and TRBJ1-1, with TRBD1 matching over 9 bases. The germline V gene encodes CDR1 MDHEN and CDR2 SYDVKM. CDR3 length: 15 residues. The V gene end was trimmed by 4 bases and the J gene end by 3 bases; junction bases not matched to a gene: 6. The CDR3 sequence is CASSSTGGRDTEAFF. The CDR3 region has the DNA TGTGCCAGCAGTTCCACAGGGGGCCGAGACACTGAAGCTTTCTTT.

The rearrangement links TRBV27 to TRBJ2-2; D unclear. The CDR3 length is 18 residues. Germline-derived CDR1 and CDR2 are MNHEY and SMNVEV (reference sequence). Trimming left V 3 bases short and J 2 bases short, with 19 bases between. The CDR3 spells CASSFRATPLRNTGELFF. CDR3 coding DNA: TGTGCCAGCAGTTTCCGAGCTACTCCCTTGAGAAACACCGGGGAGCTGTTTTTT.

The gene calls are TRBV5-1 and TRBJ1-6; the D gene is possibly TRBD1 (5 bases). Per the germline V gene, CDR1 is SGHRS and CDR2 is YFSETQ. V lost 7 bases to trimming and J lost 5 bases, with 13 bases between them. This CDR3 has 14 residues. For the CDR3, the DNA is TGCGCCAGCGCCTCTGGGACTAATAATTCACCCCTCCACTTT. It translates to CASASGTNNSPLHF. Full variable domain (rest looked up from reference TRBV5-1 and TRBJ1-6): KAGVTQTPRYLIKTRGQQVTLSCSPISGHRSVSWYQQTPGQGLQFLFEYFSETQRNKGNFPGRFSGRQFSNSRSEMNVSTLELGDSALYLCASASGTNNSPLHFGNGTRLTVT.